This TCR beta chain was retrieved from a study of regulatory T cells in long-lasting Graves disease. Looked up from germline, CDR1 is SGHRS and CDR2 is YFSETQ. This CDR3 region has 19 residues. V shed 3 bases and J shed 1 base, with 23 bases lying between them. CDR3-region Arm-PCR and iRepertoire HTBI primers produced the TCR beta libraries. Via MiXCR, TCRdb re-called the multiplex PCR reads, giving one row per CDR3 protein. This table has 350,000 to 450,000 distinct CDR3 sequences, 12% appearing once. This sample's time point: newly diagnosed GD, antithyroid drugs for less than 3 months. Construction of the TCR library relied on RNA isolated from PBMCs. Turning to this clonotype: A read error is possible here, since a much larger clone lies one base away.

These data were also filed under a second study, of T cells in Graves' hyperthyroidism and ophthalmopathy. That work states: HTBI primers were employed in a first-round RT-PCR of the TCR CDR3. Among thyroid clonotypes expanded above 0.001, most also appeared in blood.

The sequenced sample was peripheral blood mononuclear cells (PBMCs), obtained at new diagnosis, from a patient treated with antithyroid drugs. This receptor was obtained from a woman in her late teens or twenties with Graves disease. The rearrangement links TRBV5-1 to TRBJ2-1, with D hard to call. CDR3 protein: CASSYHPLGRETSYNEQFF. DNA of the CDR3: TGCGCCAGCAGCTATCATCCCCTCGGAAGGGAAACGTCCTACAATGAGCAGTTCTTC.